These 5 T cell receptor beta chains share one sample of origin, sequenced in a study of Ad26.COV2.S vaccination and SARS-CoV-2 variants. This table comes from immunoSEQ multiplex PCR, and its TCRdb copy is limited to in-frame clones, with some not included. The sample lists approximately 500,000 clones; 87% were seen once. The treatment here: roughly 19 received Ad26.COV2.S at low or high dose, single or two shots; about 5 received placebo; per-sample allocation not given. Sample collection was performed on day 63 after the first vaccine or placebo injection. The source material was peripheral blood, sampled in a trial of Ad26.COV2.S vaccine versus placebo. The origin of the receptors is a person between 18 and 60 years old who received the Ad26.COV2.S COVID-19 vaccine or a placebo.

This clone has just a few counts. V usage is TRBV15 and J usage is TRBJ1-4, with D perhaps TRBD1 (5 bases). V lost 3 bases and J 11 bases, leaving 13 bases between the germline ends. Germline lookup yields CDR1 LNHNV and CDR2 YYDKDF (reference sequence). This CDR3 is 13 amino acids long. This CDR3 is CATSRGEGRKLFF. The CDR3 DNA sequence: TGTGCCACCAGCAGGGGTGAGGGGCGGAAACTGTTTTTT.

For the CDR3, the DNA is TGTGCCAGCAGCGGGGGGGACAGGGGGCCGGGTGAGCAGTTCTTC. The encoded protein is CASSGGDRGPGEQFF. The J gene is TRBJ2-1, the V gene TRBV5-4, with 12 bases matching TRBD1. CDR1 SGHNT and CDR2 YYREEE come from the germline V gene (reference sequence). Trimming removed 4 bases from V and 9 bases from J; junction bases left unmatched: 8. The CDR3 runs to 15 residues.

The chain has TRBV6-5 and TRBJ1-2; D is uncertain. Looked up from germline, CDR1 is MNHEY and CDR2 is SVGAGI. The CDR3 contains 14 residues. The germline V and J ends were trimmed by 2 bases and 2 bases, with 9 bases remaining between them. The CDR3 spells CASSYATWNYGYTF. The CDR3 bases are TGTGCCAGCAGTTACGCGACGTGGAACTATGGCTACACCTTC.

V is TRBV19 and J is TRBJ1-3; the D is unclear. Trimming took off 5 bases at V and 2 bases at J, with 10 bases between the two ends. The length of the CDR3 is 14 residues. Germline V gene sequence: CDR1 LNHDA, CDR2 SQIVND (reference sequence). The CDR3 region has the DNA TGTGCCAGTAGTTCTGGGCTCACTGGAAACACCATATATTTT. This sequence encodes CASSSGLTGNTIYF.

This sequence joins TRBV10-3 and TRBJ1-4; 8 bases are shared with TRBD1. Germline V gives CDR1 ENHRY, CDR2 SYGVKD. CDR3 length equals 15 residues. V lost 6 bases to trimming and J lost 2 bases; unmatched junction nucleotides: 5. The CDR3 region is CAISRDRGTNEKLFF. Here the CDR3 DNA reads TGTGCCATCAGCCGCGACAGGGGTACTAATGAAAAACTGTTTTTT.